This note documents a single T cell receptor beta chain sequence. The table lists this clonotype with a few counts. Its specific antigen is unknown. Base qualities were left out, and no much larger clone turns up one base away. The data stem from a study of early T cells in non-severe SARS-CoV-2 infection (dated by TCRdb to the early 2020s). Regarding the research as a whole: Because TCR sequencing was done on bulk RNA from unsorted whole blood, the alpha and beta chains could not be paired.

From the cysteine up to the phenylalanine, the CDR3 has a length of 15 residues. The only DNA kept is the CDR3, 45 bases in frame from the first base. Sequences SGHRS (CDR1) and YFSETQ (CDR2) are obtained from the germline V gene. For this chain, trimming is 0 bases at the V end and 2 bases at the J end, and the number of junction bases without a gene match is 5. The paper as a whole reports these results and caveats: Matching against VDJdb was skewed toward anti-spike CD8 responses, likely underestimated virus-specific expansions, and missed private and CD4 specificities.

A case-control design nested within a healthcare worker cohort in London, UK, was used, with weekly nasopharyngeal swab PCR tests and blood sampling performed. Healthcare workers were enrolled in the week of the UK lockdown, from 23 to 31 March 2020, and were followed every week for up to roughly 16 weeks. Library preparation used 5' RACE. Instrument on record: NextSeq 500. To correct for sequencing error and PCR bias, the TCR library protocol tagged individual cDNA molecules with unique molecular identifiers. Both TCR alpha and beta chains were sequenced, and tight co-correlation was observed between alpha and beta sequence abundances in each sample. The authors' analysis ran thus. Decombinator V4 was used to perform V gene, J gene and CDR3 annotation of TCR sequences. Expanded TCRs were defined as changing significantly between any two time points under a Poisson model with p below 0.0001. TCR abundances were normalised to the total number of TCRs sequenced per sample and were expressed as counts per million. MAIT TCRs were defined by TRAV1-2 paired with TRAJ12, TRAJ20 or TRAJ33, and iNKT TCRs by TRAV10 paired with TRAJ18. VDJdb, accessed on 1 November 2021, was searched for TCRs annotated for CMV, EBV and SARS-CoV-2, and TCRs annotated for more than one antigen were excluded. TCRdb redid the processing of the public reads, applying fastp at Q25 and MiXCR, and retained in-frame beta chains. A single entry per CDR3 protein holds the most common genes and DNA from its merged rows. The V and J calls and clone size are TCRdb's, not the authors'. The sample includes over 70,000 distinct CDR3 sequences, with approximately 14% observed a single time. Of the sample, over 6.5% is held by the ten largest clones.

The chain uses TRBV5-1 and TRBJ2-7, and 7 junctional nucleotides match TRBD2. This clonotype was sampled from an adult who was a healthcare worker with PCR-confirmed SARS-CoV-2 infection or an uninfected control (not recorded which). The sample was whole blood. The nucleotide sequence reads as follows: TGCGCCAGCAGCTTGGATAGCGGGCTTACCTACGAGCAGTACTTC. Its amino acids are CASSLDSGLTYEQYF.